These 32 T cell receptor beta chains came from one sample sequenced in a study of Ad26.COV2.S vaccination and SARS-CoV-2 variants. The sample's treatment: about 20 received Ad26.COV2.S at low or high dose, single or two shots; about 5 received placebo; per-sample allocation not given. The samples date from day 63 after the first vaccine or placebo injection. Profiled with immunoSEQ multiplex PCR; TCRdb holds only in-frame clones, not every one. The data contain about 420,000 clones, roughly 90% of them singletons. The sequencing here drew on peripheral blood, taken in a trial of Ad26.COV2.S vaccine versus placebo. The receptors were gathered from a person aged 18-60 years who received the Ad26.COV2.S COVID-19 vaccine or a placebo.

This clone was counted once. The gene calls are TRBV28 and TRBJ1-2, with D unclear. Germline assignment: CDR1 MDHEN and CDR2 SYDVKM. Trimming stripped 4 bases from V and 4 bases from J, with 10 bases between. This CDR3 is built from 13 residues. The CDR3 bases are TGTGCCAGCAGTTCGACAACTTTCTATGGCTACACCTTC. Translation: CASSSTTFYGYTF.

The CDR3 is CASSRDSLNSNQPQHF. As DNA, the CDR3 is TGTGCCAGCAGCCGGGACAGCCTAAATAGCAATCAGCCCCAGCATTTT. The chain uses TRBV28 and TRBJ1-5; TRBD1 matches at 7 bases. V was clipped by 6 bases and J by 0 bases; unmatched bases: 8. The CDR3 loop spans 16 amino acids. The germline V gene has CDR1 MDHEN and CDR2 SYDVKM.

The chain's CDR3 is CATAGAYTDTQYF. The DNA of the CDR3 is TGTGCCACTGCGGGGGCCTACACAGATACGCAGTATTTT. V is TRBV3-1 (or the pseudogene TRBV3-2) and J is TRBJ2-3; TRBD2 is a possible D gene (7 bases). Germline CDR1 and CDR2: LGHDT and YNNKEL (reference sequence). V was shortened by 10 bases and J by 2 bases, with 13 bases between the two germline ends. The CDR3 extends over 13 amino acids.

This sequence joins TRBV12-5 and TRBJ2-5; TRBD1 might be the D (5 bases). The CDR3 is made up of 15 amino acids. Germline CDR1 LGHNT, CDR2 FRNRAP. V lost 3 bases and J 4 bases, leaving 15 bases between the germline ends. CDR3: CASGFSLQGGETQYF. CDR3 nucleotides: TGTGCTAGTGGTTTCTCGTTGCAGGGTGGAGAGACCCAGTACTTC.

The chain carries TRBV4-1 and TRBJ2-2, with 7 bases that match TRBD1. V lost 10 bases and J lost 1; bases outside the gene matches: 6. Germline loops: CDR1 MGHRA, CDR2 YSYEKL. CDR3 length: 14 residues. CDR3 in DNA: TGCGCCACCGCGCGACAGGGGAACACCGGGGAGCTGTTTTTT. This translates into CATARQGNTGELFF.

The chain recombines TRBV7-9 with TRBJ2-1; 9 nucleotides match TRBD1. CDR3 length: 14 amino acids. Germline CDR1 and CDR2: SEHNR and FQNEAQ (reference sequence). J lost 7 bases, V lost 4 bases, and 5 bases had no gene match. CDR3 in DNA: TGTGCCAGCAGCTCATGGACAGGGGTAAATGAGCAGTTCTTC. This codes for CASSSWTGVNEQFF.

V and J are TRBV29-1 and TRBJ2-2; TRBD1 might be the D (5 bases). This CDR3 is built from 14 residues. The V gene's germline CDR1 is SQVTM and CDR2 ANQGSEA. The V and J ends lost 7 bases and 5 bases respectively, with 17 bases between them. CDR3 coding DNA: TGCAGCGCTGGAATGGGGCCCGGGACCGGGGAGCTGTTTTTT. It is translated as CSAGMGPGTGELFF.

Many counts were recorded for this clone. The chain is built from TRBV4-3 and TRBJ2-7; D possibly corresponds to TRBD1 (5 bases). Germline V CDR1 and CDR2: LGHNA, YSLEER. The length of the CDR3 is 14 residues. V lost 1 base and J 3 bases, leaving 10 bases between the germline ends. The CDR3 reads CASSQGLDNYEQYF. CDR3 in DNA: TGCGCCAGCAGCCAAGGATTGGACAACTACGAGCAGTACTTC.

The chain combines TRBV28 with TRBJ2-7; D is uncertain. CDR3 size: 14 residues. CDR1 MDHEN and CDR2 SYDVKM come from the germline V gene. V shed 2 bases and J shed 0 bases, with 8 bases lying between them. For the CDR3, the DNA is TGTGCCAGCAGTTTACGTCATGGCTCCTACGAGCAGTACTTC. Its translation: CASSLRHGSYEQYF.

The J gene is TRBJ2-3, the V gene TRBV4-3, with 8 bases aligning to TRBD2. The CDR3 is made up of 16 amino acids. V lost 0 bases to trimming and J lost 2 bases; unmatched junction nucleotides: 4. CDR1 and CDR2 from the germline V gene are LGHNA and YSLEER. This chain's CDR3 is CASSQDPGGYTDTQYF. The CDR3 DNA follows: TGCGCCAGCAGCCAAGATCCGGGGGGGTACACAGATACGCAGTATTTT.

The rearrangement links TRBV14 to TRBJ2-7; 9 nucleotides line up with TRBD1. Trimming cost V 3 bases and J 0 bases; bases outside gene matches: 6. Germline CDR1 and CDR2: SGHDN and FVKESK. The CDR3 is 16 amino acids. The CDR3 DNA is TGTGCCAGCAGCCAGCTACCGGGACAGGGCTCCTACGAGCAGTACTTC. Translating it yields CASSQLPGQGSYEQYF.

The chain joins TRBV9 to TRBJ2-3; TRBD2 aligns across 9 bases. The CDR3 spans 16 residues. Germline CDR1 reads SGDLS; CDR2 reads YYNGEE. The trim removed 0 bases at V and 2 bases at J, leaving 4 bases unmatched. The CDR3 coding sequence is TGTGCCAGCAGCGTAGGTCCTAGCGGGGACACAGATACGCAGTATTTT. It specifies CASSVGPSGDTDTQYF.

The chain links TRBV9 to TRBJ2-7; unclear D gene. Germline lookup yields CDR1 SGDLS and CDR2 YYNGEE. The CDR3 consists of 14 residues. Trimming removed 0 bases at V and 2 bases at J, with 9 bases between. The CDR3 sequence: CASSVAPGAYEQYF. The DNA for the CDR3 is TGTGCCAGCAGCGTAGCTCCCGGCGCCTACGAGCAGTACTTC.

This chain links TRBV11-3 with TRBJ2-6; perhaps TRBD2 as D (5 bases). With 5 bases removed from V and 0 bases from J, the gap between germline ends came to 11 bases. The CDR3 covers 16 residues. Per the germline V gene, CDR1 is SGHNT and CDR2 is YENEEA. In DNA form, the CDR3 reads TGTGCCAGCAGCGCCGGCCGGGGCTCTGGGGCCAACGTCCTGACTTTC. Translating it yields CASSAGRGSGANVLTF.

In DNA, the CDR3 is TGTGCCAGCAGCTTACGGGGCGCGGAAGGCTACACCTTC. Translating it yields CASSLRGAEGYTF. The V call is TRBV11-2, the J call TRBJ1-2, with D possibly matching TRBD1 (5 bases). CDR1 and CDR2 (germline): SGHAT, FQNNGV. V dropped 2 bases and J dropped 8 bases, with 12 bases sitting between them. CDR3 length: 13 residues.

The J gene is TRBJ1-6, the V gene TRBV15; D perhaps matches TRBD1 (5 bases). Germline V gives CDR1 LNHNV, CDR2 YYDKDF (reference sequence). Deletions cut 3 bases from V and 9 bases from J, with 15 bases between. This CDR3 is 15 amino acids long. CDR3 in amino acids: CATSRGPKQGSPLHF. The CDR3 DNA reads TGTGCCACCAGCAGGGGTCCCAAGCAGGGTTCACCCCTCCACTTT.

This clone came up a few times. This chain links TRBV15 with TRBJ1-6; the D gene is possibly TRBD1 (6 bases). V lost 0 bases and J 5 bases, leaving 14 bases between the germline ends. CDR1 and CDR2 (germline): LNHNV, YYDKDF (reference sequence). The CDR3 covers 17 residues. As DNA, the CDR3 is TGTGCCACCAGCAGAGATCTACCGGGGGCTAATAATTCACCCCTCCACTTT. It specifies CATSRDLPGANNSPLHF.

This chain joins TRBV30 and TRBJ1-1, with 7 positions matching TRBD1. Trimming at V came to 7 bases and at J to 10 bases, leaving 9 bases not matched to a gene. The germline V gene encodes CDR1 GTSNPN and CDR2 SVGIG (reference sequence). The CDR3 extends over 11 amino acids. CDR3 nucleotide sequence: TGTGCCTTTCGGGACAGTCGCGTAGCTTTCTTT. This codes for CAFRDSRVAFF.

J is TRBJ1-5 and V is TRBV19; TRBD1 agrees at 10 bases. The CDR3 has 16 amino acids. V gave up 5 bases and J gave up 5 bases; unmatched junction bases: 9. The germline V gene has CDR1 LNHDA and CDR2 SQIVND (reference sequence). CDR3 in DNA: TGTGCCAGTAGTTTAACCTCCGGGACAGGGGATCAGCCCCAGCATTTT. Protein: CASSLTSGTGDQPQHF.

The chain links TRBV3-1 (or the pseudogene TRBV3-2) to TRBJ1-1, with D uncertain. Germline-derived CDR1 and CDR2 are LGHDT and YNNKEL (reference sequence). V lost 4 bases to trimming and J lost 1 base, with 13 bases between them. The CDR3 has 15 amino acids. DNA of the CDR3: TGTGCCAGCAGCCCTCCACCCGCAGAGAACACTGAAGCTTTCTTT. It yields the protein CASSPPPAENTEAFF.

This clone was seen once. The J gene is TRBJ2-7, the V gene TRBV21-1; the table's TRBD2 call for D was not verified on the DNA. TRBV21-1 is marked as a pseudogene. This CDR3 has 13 residues. CDR3 in amino acids: CASSKVRGLGGYF. As DNA, the CDR3 is TGTGCCAGCAGCAAAGTAAGGGGTTTGGGGGGGTACTTC.

The chain has TRBV5-4 and TRBJ2-2, with D possibly matching TRBD2 (5 bases). Germline values: CDR1 SGHNT, CDR2 YYREEE (reference sequence). CDR3 length: 14 residues. With 2 bases removed from V and 5 bases from J, the gap between germline ends came to 10 bases. The CDR3 protein is CASSFGRGTGELFF. The CDR3, as DNA: TGTGCCAGCAGCTTTGGTCGGGGTACCGGGGAGCTGTTTTTT.

This rearrangement joins TRBV5-1 to TRBJ1-5, with TRBD1 as a possible D gene (5 bases). This CDR3 is 15 amino acids long. Trimming shortened V by 4 bases and J by 6 bases, and 17 bases separated the two germline ends. Germline values: CDR1 SGHRS, CDR2 YFSETQ. As DNA, the CDR3 is TGCGCCAGCAGCACGGACGGGGGAGGTGGTCAGCCCCAGCATTTT. This translates into CASSTDGGGGQPQHF.

This CDR3 reads CASSPPYQGNYGYTF. The CDR3 DNA reads as TGTGCCAGCAGCCCCCCGTACCAGGGGAACTATGGCTACACCTTC. The chain has TRBV5-5 and TRBJ1-2, with D possibly TRBD1 on 6 matching bases. The CDR3 consists of 15 residues. Trimming pared 4 bases from V and 2 bases from J, leaving 15 bases between. Germline CDR1 reads SGHKS; CDR2 reads YYEKEE (reference sequence). Filled out from reference TRBV5-5 and TRBJ1-2, the complete variable domain reads DAGVTQSPTHLIKTRGQQVTLRCSPISGHKSVSWYQQVLGQGPQFIFQYYEKEERGRGNFPDRFSARQFPNYSSELNVNALLLGDSALYLCASSPPYQGNYGYTFGSGTRLTVV.

The rearrangement links TRBV6-2 or TRBV6-3 to TRBJ2-3; 7 positions match TRBD2. The CDR3 is 16 residues long. After removal of 2 bases from V and 1 base from J, the junction contained 6 bases not matched to a gene. Germline V gene sequence: CDR1 MNHEY, CDR2 SVGEGT. CDR3 protein: CASSYDWGGGTDTQYF. The DNA of the CDR3 is TGTGCCAGCAGTTACGACTGGGGGGGTGGCACAGATACGCAGTATTTT.

The CDR3: CASSEQGPLGDTEAFF. The CDR3 DNA reads as TGTGCCAGCAGTGAACAGGGCCCCCTTGGAGACACTGAAGCTTTCTTT. The chain is built from TRBV6-1 and TRBJ1-1; tentative D call: TRBD1 (5 bases). The CDR3 spans 16 residues. V lost 2 bases and J 3 bases, leaving 16 bases between the germline ends. Germline V gene sequence: CDR1 MNHNS, CDR2 SASEGT.

This sequence joins TRBV5-1 and TRBJ2-2, with 11 nucleotides matching TRBD2. The CDR3 spans 16 residues. V was pared by 4 bases and J by 2 bases, with 4 bases of the junction left unmatched. The germline CDR1 and CDR2 sequences are SGHRS and YFSETQ. The DNA for the CDR3 is TGCGCCAGCAGCATACTAGCGGGGGCTAACACCGGGGAGCTGTTTTTT. Translating gives CASSILAGANTGELFF.

The rearrangement uses TRBV18 and TRBJ2-2; 11 nucleotides agree with TRBD1. J gave up 4 bases and V 8 bases, and 6 bases lay outside the gene matches. Germline loops: CDR1 KGHSH, CDR2 LQKENI. The CDR3 has 15 residues. As DNA, the CDR3 is TGTGCCAGCCGTCCCGGGACAGGGGGCACCGGGGAGCTGTTTTTT. Translation: CASRPGTGGTGELFF. The variable domain in full, with the rest retrieved from reference TRBV18 and TRBJ2-2, is NAGVMQNPRHLVRRRGQEARLRCSPMKGHSHVYWYRQLPEEGLKFMVYLQKENIIDESGMPKERFSAEFPKEGPSILRIQQVVRGDSAAYFCASRPGTGGTGELFFGEGSRLTVL.

On this clone itself: This specimen includes other DNA sequences encoding the same CDR3. The chain combines TRBV19 with TRBJ1-1; D gene unclear. There are 13 residues in the CDR3. The V gene's germline CDR1 is LNHDA and CDR2 SQIVND (reference sequence). The ends were cut back, 5 bases at V and 1 base at J, with 8 bases in the middle. DNA for the CDR3: TGTGCCAGTAGTGTCACAGAGAACACTGAAGCTTTCTTT. Encoded protein: CASSVTENTEAFF.

CDR3 in amino acids: CAWSVDSRETQYF. The CDR3 DNA reads as TGTGCCTGGAGTGTCGACAGTAGAGAGACCCAGTACTTC. The chain employs TRBV30 and TRBJ2-5; a possible D gene is TRBD1 (5 bases). Trimming took off 0 bases at V and 4 bases at J, with 9 bases between the two ends. This CDR3 spans 13 amino acids. The germline gives CDR1 GTSNPN, CDR2 SVGIG (reference sequence).

V and J are TRBV3-1 (or the pseudogene TRBV3-2) and TRBJ1-1; D uncertain. The V end lost 2 bases, the J end lost 5 bases, and 9 bases lay between the germline ends. This CDR3 has 13 residues. Germline V CDR1 and CDR2: LGHDT, YNNKEL (reference sequence). The CDR3 DNA follows: TGTGCCAGCAGCCAATTACAAGGGACTGAAGCTTTCTTT. Its translation is CASSQLQGTEAFF.

Here the CDR3 reads CASRDLGHSNEKLFF. For the CDR3, the DNA is TGTGCCAGCAGAGATTTAGGACATTCTAATGAAAAACTGTTTTTT. V and J are TRBV2 and TRBJ1-4, with a weak D call TRBD1 (5 bases). The V and J ends lost 6 bases and 3 bases respectively, with 14 bases between them. Germline assignment: CDR1 SNHLY and CDR2 FYNNEI. This CDR3 is 15 amino acids long.